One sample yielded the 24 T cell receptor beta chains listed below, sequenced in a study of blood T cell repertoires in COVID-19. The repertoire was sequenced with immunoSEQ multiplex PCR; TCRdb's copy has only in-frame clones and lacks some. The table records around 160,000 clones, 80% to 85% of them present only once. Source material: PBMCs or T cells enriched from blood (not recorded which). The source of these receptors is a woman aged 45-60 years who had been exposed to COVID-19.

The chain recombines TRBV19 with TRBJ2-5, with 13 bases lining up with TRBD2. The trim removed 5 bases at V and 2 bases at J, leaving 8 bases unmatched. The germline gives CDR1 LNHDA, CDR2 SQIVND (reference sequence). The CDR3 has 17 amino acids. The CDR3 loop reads CASSSLAGGPRQETQYF. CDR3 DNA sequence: TGTGCCAGTAGTTCACTAGCGGGAGGGCCCAGGCAAGAGACCCAGTACTTC.

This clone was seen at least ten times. In nucleotides, the CDR3 is TGTGCCAGCAGTCGGGACAGGGGATATAATTCACCCCTCCACTTT. This encodes CASSRDRGYNSPLHF. The chain recombines TRBV2 with TRBJ1-6; 10 bases line up with TRBD1. The CDR3 has 15 amino acids. Germline V CDR1 and CDR2: SNHLY, FYNNEI. V gave up 5 bases and J gave up 4 bases; unmatched junction bases: 2.

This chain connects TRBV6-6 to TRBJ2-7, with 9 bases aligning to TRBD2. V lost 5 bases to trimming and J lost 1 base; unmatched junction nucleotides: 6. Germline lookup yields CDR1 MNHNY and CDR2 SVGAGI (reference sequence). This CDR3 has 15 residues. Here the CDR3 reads CASSALAGVSYEQYF. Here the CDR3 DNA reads TGTGCCAGCAGTGCGTTAGCGGGAGTGTCCTACGAGCAGTACTTC.

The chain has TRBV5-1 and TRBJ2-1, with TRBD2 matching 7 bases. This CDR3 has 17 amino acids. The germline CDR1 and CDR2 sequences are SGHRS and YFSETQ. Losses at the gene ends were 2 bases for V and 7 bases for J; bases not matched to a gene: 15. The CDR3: CASSLISRTRGRNEQFF. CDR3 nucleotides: TGCGCCAGCAGCTTAATCTCGCGGACTAGGGGAAGAAATGAGCAGTTCTTC.

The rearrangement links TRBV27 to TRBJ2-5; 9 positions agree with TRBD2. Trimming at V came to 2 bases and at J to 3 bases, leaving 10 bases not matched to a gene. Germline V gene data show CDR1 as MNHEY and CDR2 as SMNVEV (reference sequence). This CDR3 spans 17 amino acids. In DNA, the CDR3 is TGTGCCAGCAGTTTAATCGGTATCGCGGGAGGGAAAGAGACCCAGTACTTC. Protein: CASSLIGIAGGKETQYF.

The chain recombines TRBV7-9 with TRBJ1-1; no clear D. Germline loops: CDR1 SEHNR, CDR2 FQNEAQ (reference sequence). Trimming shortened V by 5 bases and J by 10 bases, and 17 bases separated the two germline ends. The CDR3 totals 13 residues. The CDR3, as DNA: TGTGCCAGCAGCCAGTCTCGGAGGCGAGGAGCTTTCTTT. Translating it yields CASSQSRRRGAFF.

The CDR3 protein is CASSPVGGANYGYTF. CDR3 bases: TGTGCCAGCAGTCCAGTGGGGGGAGCTAACTATGGCTACACCTTC. The rearrangement links TRBV6-6 to TRBJ1-2; possible D gene TRBD1, 5 bases. The germline gives CDR1 MNHNY, CDR2 SVGAGI (reference sequence). This CDR3 region has 15 residues. V lost 5 bases and J lost 0, with 13 bases in between.

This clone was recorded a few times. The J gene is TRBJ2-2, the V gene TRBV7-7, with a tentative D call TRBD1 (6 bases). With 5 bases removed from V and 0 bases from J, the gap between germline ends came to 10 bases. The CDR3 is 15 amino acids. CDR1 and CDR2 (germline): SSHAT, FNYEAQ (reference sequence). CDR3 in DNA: TGTGCCAGCAGCGCCCAGGGGTCGAACACCGGGGAGCTGTTTTTT. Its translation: CASSAQGSNTGELFF.

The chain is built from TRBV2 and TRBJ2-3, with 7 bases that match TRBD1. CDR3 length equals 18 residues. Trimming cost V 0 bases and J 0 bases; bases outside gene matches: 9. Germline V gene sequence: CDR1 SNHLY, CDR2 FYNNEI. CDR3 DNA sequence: TGTGCCAGCAGTGAAGCGCAGGGAAAGGGGGCTAGCACAGATACGCAGTATTTT. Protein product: CASSEAQGKGASTDTQYF. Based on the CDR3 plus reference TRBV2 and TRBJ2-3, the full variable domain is EPEVTQTPSHQVTQMGQEVILRCVPISNHLYFYWYRQILGQKVEFLVSFYNNEISEKSEIFDDQFSVERPDGSNFTLKIRSTKLEDSAMYFCASSEAQGKGASTDTQYFGPGTRLTVL.

The CDR3 spells CASSVVGGRGYNEQFF. CDR3 sequence (DNA): TGTGCCAGCAGCGTAGTCGGCGGGAGGGGCTACAATGAGCAGTTCTTC. The chain couples TRBV9 to TRBJ2-1; 9 positions match TRBD2. With V trimmed by 0 bases and J by 3 bases, 4 bases remained unmatched. The CDR3 totals 16 residues. CDR1 is SGDLS, CDR2 YYNGEE, per germline.

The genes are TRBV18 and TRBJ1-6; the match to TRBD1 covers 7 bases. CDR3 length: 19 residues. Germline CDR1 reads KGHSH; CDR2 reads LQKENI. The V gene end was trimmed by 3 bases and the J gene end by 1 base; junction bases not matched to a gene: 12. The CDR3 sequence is CASSPVGQRTRSYNSPLHF. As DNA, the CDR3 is TGTGCCAGCTCACCGGTGGGACAGAGGACACGATCCTATAATTCACCCCTCCACTTT. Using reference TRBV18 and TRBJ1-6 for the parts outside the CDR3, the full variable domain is NAGVMQNPRHLVRRRGQEARLRCSPMKGHSHVYWYRQLPEEGLKFMVYLQKENIIDESGMPKERFSAEFPKEGPSILRIQQVVRGDSAAYFCASSPVGQRTRSYNSPLHFGNGTRLTVT.

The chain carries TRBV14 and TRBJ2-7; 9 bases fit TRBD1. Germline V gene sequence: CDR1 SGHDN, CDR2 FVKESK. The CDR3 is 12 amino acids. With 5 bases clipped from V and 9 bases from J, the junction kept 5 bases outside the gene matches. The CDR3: CASSSDRGRQYF. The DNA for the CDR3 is TGTGCCAGCAGCTCGGACAGGGGTCGGCAGTACTTC.

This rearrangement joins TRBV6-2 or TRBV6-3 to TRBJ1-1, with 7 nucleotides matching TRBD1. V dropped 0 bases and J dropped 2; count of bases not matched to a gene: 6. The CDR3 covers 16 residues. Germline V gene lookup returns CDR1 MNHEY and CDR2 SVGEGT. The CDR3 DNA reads TGTGCCAGCAGTTACTCTGCGACAGGGCCAAACACTGAAGCTTTCTTT. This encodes CASSYSATGPNTEAFF.

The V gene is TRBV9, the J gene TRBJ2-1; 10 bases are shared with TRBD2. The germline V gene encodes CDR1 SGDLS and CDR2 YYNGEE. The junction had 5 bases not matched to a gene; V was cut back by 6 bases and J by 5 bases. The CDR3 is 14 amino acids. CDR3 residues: CASTQAGGDNEQFF. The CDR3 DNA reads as TGTGCCAGCACCCAAGCGGGAGGGGACAATGAGCAGTTCTTC. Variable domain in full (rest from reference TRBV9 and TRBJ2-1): DSGVTQTPKHLITATGQRVTLRCSPRSGDLSVYWYQQSLDQGLQFLIQYYNGEERAKGNILERFSAQQFPDLHSELNLSSLELGDSALYFCASTQAGGDNEQFFGPGTRLTVL.

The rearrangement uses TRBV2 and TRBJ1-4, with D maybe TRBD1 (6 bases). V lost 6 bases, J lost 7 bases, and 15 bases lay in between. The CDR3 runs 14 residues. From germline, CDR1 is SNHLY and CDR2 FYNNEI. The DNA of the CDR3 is TGTGCCAGCAGCCGCCGGGGGGGGCTTGAAAAACTGTTTTTT. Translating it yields CASSRRGGLEKLFF.

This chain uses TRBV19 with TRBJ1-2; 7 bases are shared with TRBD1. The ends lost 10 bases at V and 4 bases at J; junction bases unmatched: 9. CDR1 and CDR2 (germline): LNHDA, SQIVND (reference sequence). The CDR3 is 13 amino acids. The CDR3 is CAISGGDGYGYTF. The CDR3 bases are TGTGCCATCTCAGGGGGTGACGGCTATGGCTACACCTTC.

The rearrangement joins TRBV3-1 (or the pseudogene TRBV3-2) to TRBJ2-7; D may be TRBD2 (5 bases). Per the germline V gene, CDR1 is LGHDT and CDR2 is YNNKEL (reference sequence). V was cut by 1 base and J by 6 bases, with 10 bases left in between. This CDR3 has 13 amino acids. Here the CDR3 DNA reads TGTGCCAGCAGCCAAGGAGGGCTTGGCGAGCAGTACTTC. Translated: CASSQGGLGEQYF.

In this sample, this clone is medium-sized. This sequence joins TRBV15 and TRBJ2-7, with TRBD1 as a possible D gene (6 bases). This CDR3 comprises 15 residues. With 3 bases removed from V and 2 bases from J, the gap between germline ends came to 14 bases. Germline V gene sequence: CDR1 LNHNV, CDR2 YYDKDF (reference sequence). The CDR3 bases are TGTGCCACCAGCAGGGACAGCGATAATACCTACGAGCAGTACTTC. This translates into CATSRDSDNTYEQYF.

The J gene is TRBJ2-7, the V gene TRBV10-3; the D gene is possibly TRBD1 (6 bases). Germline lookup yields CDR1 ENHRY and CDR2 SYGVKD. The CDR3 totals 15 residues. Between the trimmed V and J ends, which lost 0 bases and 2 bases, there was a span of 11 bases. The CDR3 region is CAISESPGAPYEQYF. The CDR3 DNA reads TGTGCCATCAGTGAGTCCCCAGGGGCCCCCTACGAGCAGTACTTC.

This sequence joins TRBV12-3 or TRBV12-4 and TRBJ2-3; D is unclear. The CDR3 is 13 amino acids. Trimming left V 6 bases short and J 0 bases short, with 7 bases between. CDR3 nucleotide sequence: TGTGCCAGCAGCACCTATAGCACAGATACGCAGTATTTT. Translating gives CASSTYSTDTQYF.

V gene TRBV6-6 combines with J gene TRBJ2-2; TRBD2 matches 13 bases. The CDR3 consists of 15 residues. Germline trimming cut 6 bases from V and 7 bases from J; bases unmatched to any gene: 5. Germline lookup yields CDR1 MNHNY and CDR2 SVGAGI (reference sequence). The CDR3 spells CASRTSGGASGELFF. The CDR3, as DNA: TGTGCCAGCAGAACTAGCGGGGGGGCCAGCGGGGAGCTGTTTTTT.

CDR3 in amino acids: CSAKLAGITDTQYF. The CDR3, as DNA: TGCAGCGCAAAACTAGCGGGGATCACAGATACGCAGTATTTT. The J gene is TRBJ2-3, the V gene TRBV29-1; TRBD2 matches at 10 bases. The CDR3 covers 14 residues. The trim removed 7 bases at V and 2 bases at J, leaving 6 bases unmatched. The V gene's germline CDR1 is SQVTM and CDR2 ANQGSEA.

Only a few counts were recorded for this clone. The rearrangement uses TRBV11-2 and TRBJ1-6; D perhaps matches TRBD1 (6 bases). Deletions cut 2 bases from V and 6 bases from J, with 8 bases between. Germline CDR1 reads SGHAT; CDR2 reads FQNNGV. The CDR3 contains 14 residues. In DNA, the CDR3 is TGTGCCAGCAGCTTATTCAGGGGTAATTCACCCCTCCACTTT. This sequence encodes CASSLFRGNSPLHF.

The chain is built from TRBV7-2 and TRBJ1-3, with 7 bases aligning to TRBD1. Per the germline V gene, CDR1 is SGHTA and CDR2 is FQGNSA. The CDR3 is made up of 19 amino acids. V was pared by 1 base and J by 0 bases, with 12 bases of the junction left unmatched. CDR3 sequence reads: CASSLESTGRQGSGNTIYF. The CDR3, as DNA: TGTGCCAGCAGCTTAGAATCGACAGGGCGACAGGGCTCTGGAAACACCATATATTTT.